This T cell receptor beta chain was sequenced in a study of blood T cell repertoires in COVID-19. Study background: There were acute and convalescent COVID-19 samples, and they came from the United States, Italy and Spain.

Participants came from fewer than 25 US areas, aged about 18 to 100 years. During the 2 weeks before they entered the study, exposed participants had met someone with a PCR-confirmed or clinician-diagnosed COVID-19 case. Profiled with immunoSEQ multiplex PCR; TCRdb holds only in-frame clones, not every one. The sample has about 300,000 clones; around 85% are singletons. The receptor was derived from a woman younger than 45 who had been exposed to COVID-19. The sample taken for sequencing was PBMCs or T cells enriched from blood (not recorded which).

CDR3 bases: TGTGCCAGCAGCTTAGCCCCGCTCCAGGGGGAGACCCAGTACTTC. It specifies CASSLAPLQGETQYF. The gene calls are TRBV7-9 and TRBJ2-5; perhaps TRBD1 as D (6 bases). Trimming removed 0 bases from V and 5 bases from J, with 13 bases in between. The CDR3 runs 15 residues. CDR1 is SEHNR and CDR2 is FQNEAQ in the germline V gene (reference sequence).